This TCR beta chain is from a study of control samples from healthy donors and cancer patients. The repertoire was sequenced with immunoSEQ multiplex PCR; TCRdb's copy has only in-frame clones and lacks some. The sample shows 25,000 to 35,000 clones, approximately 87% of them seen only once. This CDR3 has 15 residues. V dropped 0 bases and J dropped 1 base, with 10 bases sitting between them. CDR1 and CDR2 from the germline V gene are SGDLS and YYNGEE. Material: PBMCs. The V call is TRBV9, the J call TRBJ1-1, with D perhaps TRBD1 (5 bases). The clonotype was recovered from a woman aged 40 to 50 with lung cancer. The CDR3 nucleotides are TGTGCCAGCAGCGTAGTCCCGGACACGAACACTGAAGCTTTCTTT. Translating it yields CASSVVPDTNTEAFF. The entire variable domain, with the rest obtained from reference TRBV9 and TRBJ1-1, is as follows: DSGVTQTPKHLITATGQRVTLRCSPRSGDLSVYWYQQSLDQGLQFLIQYYNGEERAKGNILERFSAQQFPDLHSELNLSSLELGDSALYFCASSVVPDTNTEAFFGQGTRLTVV.